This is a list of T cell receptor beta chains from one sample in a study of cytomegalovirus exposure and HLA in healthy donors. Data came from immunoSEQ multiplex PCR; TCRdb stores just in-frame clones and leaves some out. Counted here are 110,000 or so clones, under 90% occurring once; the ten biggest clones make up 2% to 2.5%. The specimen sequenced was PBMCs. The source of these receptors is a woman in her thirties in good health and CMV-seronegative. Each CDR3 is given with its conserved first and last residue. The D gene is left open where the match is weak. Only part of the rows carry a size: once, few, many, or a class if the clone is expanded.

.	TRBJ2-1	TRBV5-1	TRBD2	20	CASSHSGTSGGPSSYNEQFF	TGCGCCAGCAGCCATTCCGGGACTAGCGGGGGGCCGAGCTCCTACAATGAGCAGTTCTTC
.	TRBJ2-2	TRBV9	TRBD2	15	CASSQSGGAPGELFF	TGTGCCAGCAGCCAGTCGGGGGGGGCCCCCGGGGAGCTGTTTTTT
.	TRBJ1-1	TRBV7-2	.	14	CASSLVGGNTEAFF	TGTGCCAGCAGCTTAGTGGGGGGGAACACTGAAGCTTTCTTT
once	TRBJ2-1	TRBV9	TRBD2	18	CASSSGLAGGSWDGEQFF	TGTGCCAGCAGCTCCGGACTAGCGGGGGGGAGCTGGGATGGTGAGCAGTTCTTC
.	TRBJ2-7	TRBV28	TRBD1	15	CASREARGLSYEQYF	TGTGCCAGCCGGGAAGCCAGGGGGCTCTCCTACGAGCAGTACTTC
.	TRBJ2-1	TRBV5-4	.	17	CASSGAGLANSYNEQFF	TGTGCCAGCAGCGGGGCTGGCCTAGCGAACTCCTACAATGAGCAGTTCTTC
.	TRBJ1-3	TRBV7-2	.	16	CASSHTGGSGGNTIYF	TGTGCCAGCAGCCACACGGGGGGCTCCGGTGGAAACACCATATATTTT
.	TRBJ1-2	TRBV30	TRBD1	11	CAWSGGYGYTF	TGTGCCTGGTCAGGGGGCTATGGCTACACCTTC
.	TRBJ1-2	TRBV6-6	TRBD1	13	CASSYSTGDGYTF	TGTGCCAGCAGTTACTCCACAGGGGATGGCTACACCTTC
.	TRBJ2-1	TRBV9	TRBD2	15	CASSEAGYYFDEQFF	TGTGCCAGCAGCGAAGCGGGGTACTACTTCGATGAGCAGTTCTTC
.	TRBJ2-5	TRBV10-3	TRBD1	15	CAISESGTAQETQYF	TGTGCCATCAGTGAGTCCGGGACAGCCCAAGAGACCCAGTACTTC
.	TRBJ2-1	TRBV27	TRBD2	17	CASSLTASGAQHNEQFF	TGTGCCAGCAGTTTAACGGCTAGCGGGGCGCAACACAATGAGCAGTTCTTC
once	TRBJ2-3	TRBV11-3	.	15	CASSFGGFGADTQYF	TGTGCCAGCAGCTTCGGGGGTTTCGGGGCGGATACGCAGTATTTT
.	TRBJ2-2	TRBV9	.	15	CASSVDEGFTGELFF	TGTGCCAGCAGCGTAGATGAGGGATTCACCGGGGAGCTGTTTTTT
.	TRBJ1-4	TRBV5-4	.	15	CASSLEAGRNEKLFF	TGTGCCAGCAGCTTAGAGGCAGGGCGGAATGAAAAACTGTTTTTT
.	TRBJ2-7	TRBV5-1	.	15	CASSLATAGSYEQYF	TGCGCCAGCAGCTTGGCCACAGCTGGCTCCTACGAGCAGTACTTC
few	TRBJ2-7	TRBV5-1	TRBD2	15	CASSLAGGLSYEQYF	TGCGCCAGCAGCTTGGCGGGGGGGCTGTCCTACGAGCAGTACTTC
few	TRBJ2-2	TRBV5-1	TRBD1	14	CASSLTGEPGELFF	TGCGCCAGCAGCTTGACAGGGGAACCCGGGGAGCTGTTTTTT
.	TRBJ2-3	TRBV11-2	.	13	CASSLAPRDTQYF	TGTGCCAGCAGCTTAGCCCCACGGGATACGCAGTATTTT
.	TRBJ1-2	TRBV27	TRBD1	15	CASSPWTGRNYGYTF	TGTGCCAGCAGTCCCTGGACAGGGCGGAACTATGGCTACACCTTC
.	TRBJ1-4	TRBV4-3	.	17	CASSQSVRQADNEKLFF	TGCGCCAGCAGCCAATCCGTCAGACAGGCGGATAATGAAAAACTGTTTTTT
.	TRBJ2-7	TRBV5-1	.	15	CASSLPTGLNNEQYF	TGCGCCAGCAGCCTACCTACAGGACTAAACAACGAGCAGTACTTC
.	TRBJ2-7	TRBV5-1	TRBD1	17	CASSSNYRGLSSYEQYF	TGCGCCAGCAGCTCCAATTACAGGGGGCTGTCGTCTTACGAGCAGTACTTC
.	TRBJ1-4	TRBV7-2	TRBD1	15	CASSLRTGLNEKLFF	TGTGCCAGCAGCTTACGGACAGGGCTTAATGAAAAACTGTTTTTT
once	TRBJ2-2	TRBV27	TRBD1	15	CASKRQGANTGELFF	TGTGCCAGCAAAAGACAGGGTGCGAACACCGGGGAGCTGTTTTTT
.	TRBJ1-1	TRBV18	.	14	CASSPQQLNTEAFF	TGTGCCAGCTCACCACAACAGCTGAACACTGAAGCTTTCTTT
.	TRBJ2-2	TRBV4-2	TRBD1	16	CASSQLGQGRTGELFF	TGTGCCAGCAGCCAACTAGGACAGGGGAGGACCGGGGAGCTGTTTTTT
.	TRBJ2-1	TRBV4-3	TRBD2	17	CASSQEWWRGAGDEQFF	TGCGCCAGCAGCCAGGAGTGGTGGCGGGGGGCCGGGGATGAGCAGTTCTTC
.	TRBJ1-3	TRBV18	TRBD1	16	CASSPDRGGSGNTIYF	TGTGCCAGCTCACCAGACAGGGGAGGGTCTGGAAACACCATATATTTT
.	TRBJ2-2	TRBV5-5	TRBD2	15	CASSFLAGGTGELFF	TGTGCCAGCAGCTTCCTAGCGGGGGGGACCGGGGAGCTGTTTTTT
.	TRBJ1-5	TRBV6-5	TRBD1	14	CASSPGGRGQPQHF	TGTGCCAGCAGTCCAGGGGGCCGGGGACAGCCCCAGCATTTT
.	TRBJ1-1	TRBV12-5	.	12	CASGSSPTEAFF	TGTGCTAGTGGTTCTTCCCCCACTGAAGCTTTCTTT
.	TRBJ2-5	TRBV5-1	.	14	CASSLRQSGETQYF	TGCGCCAGCAGCCTACGACAGTCCGGCGAGACCCAGTACTTC